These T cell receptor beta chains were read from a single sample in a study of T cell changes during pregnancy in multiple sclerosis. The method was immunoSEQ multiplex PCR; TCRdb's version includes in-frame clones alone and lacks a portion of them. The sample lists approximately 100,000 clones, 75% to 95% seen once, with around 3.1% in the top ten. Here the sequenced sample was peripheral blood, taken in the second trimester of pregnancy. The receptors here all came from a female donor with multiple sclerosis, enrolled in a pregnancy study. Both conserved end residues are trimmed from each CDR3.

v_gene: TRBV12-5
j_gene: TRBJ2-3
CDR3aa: ASGLATRQGTDTQY

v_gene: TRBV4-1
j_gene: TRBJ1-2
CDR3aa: ASSLSGEVLNYGYT

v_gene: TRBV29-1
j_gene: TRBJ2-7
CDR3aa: SVESETAYEQY

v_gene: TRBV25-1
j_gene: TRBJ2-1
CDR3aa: ASSGGGTGVKNEQF

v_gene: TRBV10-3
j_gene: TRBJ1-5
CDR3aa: AISDGQGVHQPQH

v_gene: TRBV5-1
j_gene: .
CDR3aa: ASSPGDSSYEQY

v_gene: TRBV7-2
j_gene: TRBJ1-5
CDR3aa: ASSLEWGLGSQPQH

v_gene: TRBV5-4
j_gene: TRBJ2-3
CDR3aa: ASSSPRLHQGTDTQY

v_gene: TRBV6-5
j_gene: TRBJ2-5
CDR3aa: ASSYSTGRVETQY

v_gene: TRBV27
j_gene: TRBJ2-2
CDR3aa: ASSLGLYAGELF

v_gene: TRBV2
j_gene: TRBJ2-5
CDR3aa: ASGQTSGRVGETQY

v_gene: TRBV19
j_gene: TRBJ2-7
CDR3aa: ASSILPAGVHEQY

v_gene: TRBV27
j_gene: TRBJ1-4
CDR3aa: ASSLGGSNEKLF

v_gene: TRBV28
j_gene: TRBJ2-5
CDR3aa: ASSPVGGGETQY

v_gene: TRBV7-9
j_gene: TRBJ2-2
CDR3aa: ASSLDPKMRPGELF

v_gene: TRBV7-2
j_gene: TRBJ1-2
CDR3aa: ASSYGVGDYGYT

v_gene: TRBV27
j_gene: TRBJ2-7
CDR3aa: ASSLDYSYEQY

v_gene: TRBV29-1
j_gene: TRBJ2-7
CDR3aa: SGSGRPSKQY

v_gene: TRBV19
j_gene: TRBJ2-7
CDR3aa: ASRPFGESYEQY

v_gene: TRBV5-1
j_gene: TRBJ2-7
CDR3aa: ASSLSGSSYEQY

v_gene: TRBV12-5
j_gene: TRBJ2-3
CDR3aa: ASGGQGSTDTQY

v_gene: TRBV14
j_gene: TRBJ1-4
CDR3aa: ASSHHSEKLF

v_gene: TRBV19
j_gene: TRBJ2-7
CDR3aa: ATGTGGSHEQY

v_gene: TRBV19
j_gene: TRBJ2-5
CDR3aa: ASSILTGGGRETQY

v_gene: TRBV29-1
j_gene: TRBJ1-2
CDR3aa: SVESGKNYGYT

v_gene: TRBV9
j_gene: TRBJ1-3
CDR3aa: ASSVDSRPGNTIY

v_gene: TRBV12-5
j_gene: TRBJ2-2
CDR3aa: ASGYSLGQGKTGELF

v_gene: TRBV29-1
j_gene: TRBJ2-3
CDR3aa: SVALAGGLSTDTQY

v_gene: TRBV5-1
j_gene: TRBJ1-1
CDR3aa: ASSGHGVNTEAF

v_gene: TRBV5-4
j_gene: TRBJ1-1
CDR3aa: ASHTRNSNTEAF

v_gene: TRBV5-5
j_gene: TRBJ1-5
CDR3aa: ASSATGNQPQH

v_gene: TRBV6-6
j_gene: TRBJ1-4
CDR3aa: ASKDSGEKLF

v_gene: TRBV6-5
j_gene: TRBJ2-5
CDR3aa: ASSWTGVETQY

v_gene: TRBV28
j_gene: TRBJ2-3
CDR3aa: ATTDLVDRGTDTQY

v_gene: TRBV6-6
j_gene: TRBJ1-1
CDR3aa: ASSYPGTGRTEAF

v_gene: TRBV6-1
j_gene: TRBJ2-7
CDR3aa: ASSEPPGIEQY

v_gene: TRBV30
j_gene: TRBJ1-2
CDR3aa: AWSVKIGTGGPSWGYT

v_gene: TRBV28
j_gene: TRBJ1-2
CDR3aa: ASRAPGFEYGYT

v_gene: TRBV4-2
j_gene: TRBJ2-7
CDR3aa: ASSQDFSGYEQY

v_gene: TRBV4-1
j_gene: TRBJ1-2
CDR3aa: ASSQRTGPYGYT